This T cell receptor (beta chain) was profiled in a study of blood T cells in healthy people across ages (dated by TCRdb to between 2014 and 2016). Some background on the complete study: In model experiments, template switching captured about one uniquely barcoded TCR beta cDNA molecule for every two T cells. The study measured age-related changes in TCR beta repertoire diversity using deep sequencing normalized with unique cDNA molecular identifiers. To avoid experimental bias, donors of different ages were distributed randomly across sequencing lanes. Using the same blood draw, the study looked at two additional independent replicas of 1 million unique cDNA reads for two donors, one aged 18 to 30 and the other aged 80 or older. The donors were split into four age groups: young (average around 15 years), middle-aged (about 40), aged (approximately 59) and long-lived (more than 80).

Donors were under 40 systemically healthy Caucasian individuals from Russia aged 6 to 90 years. Approximately 10 milliliters of peripheral blood were collected from each donor into EDTA-treated Vacutainer tubes. Ficoll-Paque density-gradient centrifugation was used to isolate PBMCs, with at least 6.5 million per sample. Total RNA, at least 5 micrograms per sample, was extracted from PBMCs with Trizol reagent. The percentages of naive CD45RAhigh/CD27high T cells were determined by flow cytometry on a PBMC aliquot from every donor. In the germline V gene, CDR1 corresponds to SNHLY and CDR2 to FYNNEI. A distance of 14 bases separates the germline ends of V and J, which lose 5 bases and 0 bases respectively. The CDR3 runs 15 amino acids, cysteine and phenylalanine included. Only the CDR3 region is kept as DNA, spanning 45 bases read in frame from base 1. General conclusions and limits of the study: Observed TCR beta diversity per million T cells fell roughly linearly with age, and a significant reduction was already apparent by age approximately 40. Compared with the aged group, more naive CD4+ T cells, fewer expanded clones and increased TCR diversity were shown by the long-lived group, suggesting age selection. Conclusive comparison of naive and antigen-experienced compartments was prevented by the profiling of bulk unsorted PBMCs. Estimates of total diversity based on one million sequenced T cells were considered lower bounds and underestimates. Donor CMV infection status was unknown, potentially confounding age-related changes in expanded clonotypes. Observed TCR beta diversity correlated strongly with the percentage of naive T cells measured by flow cytometry.

About this clonotype itself: Its cognate antigen has yet to be identified. Nothing much larger sits one base from this clone, and base qualities are not available.

Receptor amplification or capture employed 5' RACE. The instrument was an Illumina HiSeq 2500. A second PCR of roughly 6 to 11 cycles was run with a J-beta primer mix and a sample-barcoded 5' primer. A template-switch 5' adaptor carrying 12 random nucleotides introduced a unique molecular identifier onto each TCR beta cDNA molecule. Each sample yielded at least 3 million CDR3-containing paired-end reads. The Mint cDNA synthesis kit, primed by a TRBC-specific oligonucleotide, was used to synthesize first-strand cDNA from all RNA. Following uracil-DNA glycosylase treatment, a first 18-cycle PCR with universal primers M1SS and BC2_uni_R was performed on all cDNA. On the study's bioinformatics: For normalization, 1 million high-quality reads were randomly selected from each sample, with every read carrying a distinct molecular identifier. Reads with shared molecular identifiers were discarded instead of being binned into consensus sequences. MiTCR, with a Q25 quality threshold and the strictest error-elimination algorithm, was used for CDR3 identification, clonotype clustering and error correction. A nonparametric unseen species model with Euler transformation was used to estimate lower-bound total TCR beta diversity. The raw public reads went through TCRdb reprocessing: fastp at Q25, MiXCR clone calling, in-frame beta chains kept. CDR3 protein duplicates are merged, each entry listing the most common genes and DNA. The V and J calls were not made by the authors but by TCRdb's processing. In this sample the table shows 890,000 or so distinct CDR3 sequences, about 59% of which occur a single time. The biggest ten clones account for about a quarter of the sample.

The chain is made from TRBV2 and TRBJ2-7, with a tentative D gene TRBD1 over 6 matching bases. The sequence derives from a man aged 25 to 45 in good health. Sequencing was performed on blood. The CDR3 amino acid sequence is: CASSLGRDTSYEQYF. The sequenced DNA is TGTGCCAGCAGTCTAGGACGGGACACCTCCTACGAGCAGTACTTC.